Included here is one TCR beta chain sequence, with context. Its antigen is currently unknown. Here immunoSEQ multiplex PCR was the method, and the copy in TCRdb shows in-frame clones only, minus some. The data contain about 360,000 clones, roughly 90% of them singletons. This entry belongs to a study of cytomegalovirus exposure and HLA in healthy donors. General study results and limits: Three CMV-associated chains proved CMV antigen-specific in vitro.

Trimming stripped 0 bases from V and 0 bases from J, with 11 bases between. Germline CDR1 and CDR2: WSHSY and SAAADI. The CDR3 runs 17 residues. Sequencing was done on a sample of PBMCs. This chain connects TRBV10-2 to TRBJ1-4; D is undetermined. The receptor was isolated from a woman younger than 30 in good health and CMV-seronegative. This CDR3 is CASSESPHSATNEKLFF. The CDR3 nucleotides read TGCGCCAGCAGTGAGTCGCCCCACTCTGCAACTAATGAAAAACTGTTTTTT.